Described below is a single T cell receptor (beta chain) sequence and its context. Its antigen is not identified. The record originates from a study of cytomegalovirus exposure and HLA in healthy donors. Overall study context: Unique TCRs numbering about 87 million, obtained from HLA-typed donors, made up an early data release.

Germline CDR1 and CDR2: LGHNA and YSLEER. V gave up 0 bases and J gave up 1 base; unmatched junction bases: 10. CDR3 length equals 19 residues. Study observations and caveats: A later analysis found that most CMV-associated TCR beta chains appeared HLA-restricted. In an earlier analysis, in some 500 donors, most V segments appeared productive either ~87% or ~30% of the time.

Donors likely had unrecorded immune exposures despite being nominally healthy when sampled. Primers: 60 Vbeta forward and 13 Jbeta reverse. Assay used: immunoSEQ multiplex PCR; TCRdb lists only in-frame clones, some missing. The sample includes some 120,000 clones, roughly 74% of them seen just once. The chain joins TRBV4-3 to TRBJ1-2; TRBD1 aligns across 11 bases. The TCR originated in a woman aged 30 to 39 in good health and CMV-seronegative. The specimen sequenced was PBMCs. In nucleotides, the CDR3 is TGCGCCAGCAGCCAAGATCTGGGGACAGGGGGTTATTTTAACTATGGCTACACCTTC. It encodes CASSQDLGTGGYFNYGYTF.